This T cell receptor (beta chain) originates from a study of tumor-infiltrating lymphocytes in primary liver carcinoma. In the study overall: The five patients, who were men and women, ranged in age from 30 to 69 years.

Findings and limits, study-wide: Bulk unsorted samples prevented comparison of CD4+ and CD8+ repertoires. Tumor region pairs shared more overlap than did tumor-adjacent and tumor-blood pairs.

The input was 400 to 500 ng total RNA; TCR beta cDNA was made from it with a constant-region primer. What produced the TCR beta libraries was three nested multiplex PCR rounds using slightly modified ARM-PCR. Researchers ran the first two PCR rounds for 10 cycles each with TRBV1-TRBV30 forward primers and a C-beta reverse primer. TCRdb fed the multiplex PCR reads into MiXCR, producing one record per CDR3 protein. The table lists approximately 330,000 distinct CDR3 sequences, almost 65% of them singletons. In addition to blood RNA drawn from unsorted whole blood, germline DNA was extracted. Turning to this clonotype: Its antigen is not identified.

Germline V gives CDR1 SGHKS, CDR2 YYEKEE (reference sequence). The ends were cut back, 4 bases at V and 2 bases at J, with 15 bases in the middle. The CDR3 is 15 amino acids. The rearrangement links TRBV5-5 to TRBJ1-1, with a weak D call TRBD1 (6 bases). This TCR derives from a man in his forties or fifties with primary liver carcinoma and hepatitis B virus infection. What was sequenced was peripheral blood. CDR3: CASSPQGSTNTEAFF. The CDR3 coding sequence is TGTGCCAGCAGCCCGCAGGGGTCCACTAACACTGAAGCTTTCTTT.